Below, 30 T cell receptor beta chains from the same sample are listed, as sequenced in a study of control samples from healthy donors and cancer patients. Sequencing was performed with immunoSEQ multiplex PCR; in TCRdb, only in-frame clones are kept and a portion is missing. The profile shows under 130,000 clones, roughly 85% of them singletons. Sequenced: blood. These receptors originate from a woman aged 50 to 60 in good health.

This rearrangement joins TRBV25-1 to TRBJ1-2; TRBD1 matches 7 bases. V shed 3 bases and J 4 bases; nucleotides not matched to a gene: 2. CDR1 MGHDK and CDR2 SYGVNS come from the germline V gene. The CDR3 has 13 residues. CDR3 loop: CASSDGQVYGYTF. CDR3 sequence (DNA): TGTGCCAGCAGTGACGGACAGGTCTATGGCTACACCTTC.

The gene calls are TRBV19 and TRBJ2-2; 9 positions agree with TRBD1. Germline V gene data show CDR1 as LNHDA and CDR2 as SQIVND (reference sequence). V shed 6 bases, J shed 6 bases, and the junction held 8 bases outside the gene matches. The CDR3 extends over 15 amino acids. This CDR3 is CASRSTGGRAGELFF. In DNA form, the CDR3 reads TGTGCCAGTAGGAGTACAGGGGGCAGGGCCGGGGAGCTGTTTTTT.

The V call is TRBV5-8, the J call TRBJ1-1; no clear D. Germline V gives CDR1 SGHTS, CDR2 YDEGEE. This CDR3 is 12 amino acids long. V was clipped by 3 bases and J by 0 bases, with 3 bases between them. This CDR3 reads CASSSMNTEAFF. As DNA, the CDR3 is TGTGCCAGCAGCTCCATGAACACTGAAGCTTTCTTT.

This clone has only one observation. V and J are TRBV30 and TRBJ1-2; D not certain. The V end was cut by 1 base, the J end by 0 bases, with 12 bases between. The germline V gene has CDR1 GTSNPN and CDR2 SVGIG (reference sequence). This CDR3 spans 15 amino acids. In DNA form, the CDR3 reads TGTGCCTGGAGTGGACCCATCAAAGCTAACTATGGCTACACCTTC. Translated, it gives CAWSGPIKANYGYTF.

The rearrangement joins TRBV10-3 to TRBJ1-3; weak D call: TRBD1 (5 bases). This CDR3 region has 14 residues. V was clipped by 5 bases and J by 4 bases, with 12 bases between them. Germline V lookup: CDR1 ENHRY, CDR2 SYGVKD. The CDR3 DNA reads TGTGCCATCAGTCCCGGGGCCGAGGGAAACACCATATATTTT. Translating gives CAISPGAEGNTIYF.

The count of this clone is one. The V call is TRBV11-2, the J call TRBJ2-1, with 12 bases lining up with TRBD1. The CDR3 sequence is 15 residues long. The V segment lost 4 bases and the J segment 9 bases; nucleotides outside the gene matches: 7. The germline V gene encodes CDR1 SGHAT and CDR2 FQNNGV. The CDR3 loop reads CASSSGTGGFGEQFF. Written as DNA, the CDR3 is TGTGCCAGCAGCTCCGGGACAGGGGGCTTTGGTGAGCAGTTCTTC.

The chain joins TRBV4-2 to TRBJ2-5; D is uncertain. Germline CDR1 LGHNA, CDR2 YNFKEQ. The V gene lost 4 bases and the J gene lost 4 bases, with 7 bases spanning the gap. The CDR3 totals 12 residues. CDR3 sequence (DNA): TGTGCCAGCAGCCGTGATGGAGAGACCCAGTACTTC. Translating it yields CASSRDGETQYF.

This chain joins TRBV4-2 and TRBJ1-2; a possible D gene is TRBD1 (5 bases). CDR1 and CDR2 (germline): LGHNA, YNFKEQ. V lost 0 bases, J lost 7 bases, and 24 bases lay in between. The CDR3 totals 18 residues. This CDR3 is CASSQDWDRVGISGGYTF. The CDR3 DNA reads TGTGCCAGCAGCCAAGATTGGGACCGTGTCGGCATATCGGGTGGCTACACCTTC.

This clone appeared a single time. The chain has TRBV5-1 and TRBJ2-3; no clear D gene. The CDR3 runs to 13 residues. Germline loops: CDR1 SGHRS, CDR2 YFSETQ. V lost 0 bases and J 4 bases, leaving 6 bases between the germline ends. The CDR3 bases are TGCGCCAGCAGCTTGGGTAGGGCAGATACGCAGTATTTT. Translated, it gives CASSLGRADTQYF.

This clone was counted a single time. The rearrangement uses TRBV10-3 and TRBJ1-2; no firm D call. The germline gives CDR1 ENHRY, CDR2 SYGVKD. V was clipped by 3 bases and J by 8 bases, with 22 bases between them. The CDR3 has 16 residues. The DNA for the CDR3 is TGTGCCATCAGTGATATGAGGGCGGATATGGCGGGGGGCTACACCTTC. Amino acid sequence: CAISDMRADMAGGYTF.

About this clone: The junction departs from germline at one end; a sequencing error may be responsible. The chain uses TRBV7-7 and TRBJ2-3; 11 bases are a match to TRBD2. The CDR3 contains 16 residues. The germline gives CDR1 SSHAT, CDR2 FNYEAQ (reference sequence). Written as DNA, the CDR3 is TGTGCTAGCAGCTTAGGACTAGCGGGTATGACAGATACGCAGTATTTT. This encodes CASSLGLAGMTDTQYF.

This sequence joins TRBV7-2 and TRBJ2-7; D call uncertain. The ends were cut back, 1 base at V and 0 bases at J, with 4 bases in the middle. Germline assignment: CDR1 SGHTA and CDR2 FQGNSA. The CDR3 is made up of 13 amino acids. DNA of the CDR3: TGTGCCAGCAGCTTAGGACTCTCCTACGAGCAGTACTTC. It specifies CASSLGLSYEQYF.

The chain has TRBV3-1 (or the pseudogene TRBV3-2) and TRBJ2-7, with D perhaps matching TRBD1 or TRBD2 (7 bases each). This CDR3 has 18 amino acids. Germline CDR1 and CDR2: LGHDT and YNNKEL (reference sequence). V dropped 0 bases and J dropped 1 base, with 19 bases sitting between them. The CDR3 sequence is CASSQDLADRSLSYEQYF. For the CDR3, the DNA is TGTGCCAGCAGCCAAGACCTAGCGGACAGGTCCCTATCCTACGAGCAGTACTTC.

The V and J genes are TRBV6-4 and TRBJ1-1, with D possibly matching TRBD1 (5 bases). CDR3 length: 14 residues. Germline V lookup: CDR1 MRHNA, CDR2 SNTAGT. V was pared by 5 bases and J by 4 bases, with 14 bases between. CDR3 sequence reads: CASSRQYRGTEAFF. CDR3 coding DNA: TGTGCCAGCAGTCGACAGTATCGGGGCACTGAAGCTTTCTTT.

V and J are TRBV15 and TRBJ2-3; D is undetermined. This CDR3 has 16 amino acids. Looked up from germline, CDR1 is LNHNV and CDR2 is YYDKDF (reference sequence). Trimming took off 0 bases at V and 3 bases at J, with 13 bases between the two ends. The chain's CDR3 is CATSRDEGWGTDTQYF. DNA for the CDR3: TGTGCCACCAGCAGAGATGAAGGGTGGGGAACAGATACGCAGTATTTT.

This chain joins TRBV2 and TRBJ2-3; possibly TRBD2 for D (6 bases). The CDR3 length is 13 residues. Trimming left V 10 bases short and J 4 bases short, with 15 bases between. CDR1 SNHLY and CDR2 FYNNEI come from the germline V gene. CDR3 bases: TGTGCCACCAAGGCGACTAGTCCAGATACGCAGTATTTT. It specifies CATKATSPDTQYF. Together with reference TRBV2 and TRBJ2-3, the CDR3 gives the full variable domain: EPEVTQTPSHQVTQMGQEVILRCVPISNHLYFYWYRQILGQKVEFLVSFYNNEISEKSEIFDDQFSVERPDGSNFTLKIRSTKLEDSAMYFCATKATSPDTQYFGPGTRLTVL.

This clone was counted a single time. V and J are TRBV7-3 and TRBJ2-1; 8 bases agree with TRBD1. Trimming took 6 bases from V and 5 from J; bases not matched to a gene: 9. The CDR3 is 15 residues long. CDR1 is SGHTA and CDR2 is FQGTGA in the germline V gene. The chain's CDR3 is CASSSGTGSHNEQFF. CDR3 DNA: TGTGCCAGCAGTTCGGGGACAGGATCCCACAATGAGCAGTTCTTC.

This clone was detected only once. This chain uses TRBV18 with TRBJ2-1, with TRBD2 as a possible D gene (6 bases). Trimming took off 4 bases at V and 0 bases at J, with 16 bases between the two ends. This CDR3 region has 17 residues. From germline, CDR1 is KGHSH and CDR2 LQKENI. Here the CDR3 reads CASSHNSGHSSYNEQFF. In DNA form, the CDR3 reads TGTGCCAGCTCACACAATAGCGGTCATAGCTCCTACAATGAGCAGTTCTTC.

The chain has TRBV12-3 or TRBV12-4 and TRBJ2-3; D is possibly TRBD1 (6 bases). The CDR3 extends over 12 amino acids. V was shortened by 7 bases and J by 5 bases, with 10 bases between the two germline ends. The CDR3 reads CASTEGGDTQYF. The CDR3 DNA sequence: TGTGCCAGCACAGAAGGGGGAGATACGCAGTATTTT.

The chain joins TRBV4-1 to TRBJ1-4; 7 bases are shared with TRBD1. There are 16 residues in the CDR3. V dropped 4 bases and J dropped 8; count of bases not matched to a gene: 13. Germline-derived CDR1 and CDR2 are MGHRA and YSYEKL. This CDR3 is CASSPGPTGNMEKLFF. CDR3 nucleotide sequence: TGCGCCAGCAGCCCCGGACCGACAGGGAATATGGAAAAACTGTTTTTT.

The chain combines TRBV19 with TRBJ1-2; 7 nucleotides agree with TRBD1. In germline, CDR1 is LNHDA, CDR2 SQIVND (reference sequence). Trimming took 8 bases from V and 3 from J; bases not matched to a gene: 9. CDR3 length equals 14 residues. This chain's CDR3 is CASDSSGQYYGYTF. In DNA, the CDR3 is TGTGCCAGTGATTCTTCGGGACAGTACTATGGCTACACCTTC. The full variable domain, completed using reference TRBV19 and TRBJ1-2, is DGGITQSPKYLFRKEGQNVTLSCEQNLNHDAMYWYRQDPGQGLRLIYYSQIVNDFQKGDIAEGYSVSREKKESFPLTVTSAQKNPTAFYLCASDSSGQYYGYTFGSGTRLTVV.

V and J are TRBV5-4 and TRBJ1-2; TRBD1 is a possible D gene (5 bases). Between the trimmed V and J ends, which lost 3 bases and 3 bases, there was a span of 15 bases. This CDR3 spans 15 amino acids. Germline V gene lookup returns CDR1 SGHNT and CDR2 YYREEE (reference sequence). The CDR3 loop reads CASSSSGLSDYGYTF. The CDR3 bases are TGTGCCAGCAGCTCATCAGGGTTGTCGGACTATGGCTACACCTTC.

This chain links TRBV7-8 with TRBJ2-2, with 8 bases aligning to TRBD2. V lost 2 bases, J lost 2 bases, and 4 bases stayed unmatched. This CDR3 is 16 amino acids long. Germline-derived CDR1 and CDR2 are SGHVS and FQNEAQ. The CDR3 DNA sequence: TGTGCCAGCAGCTTATACCGGGAGGGTAACACCGGGGAGCTGTTTTTT. Its protein is CASSLYREGNTGELFF.

The chain combines TRBV30 with TRBJ1-2; weak D call: TRBD1 (5 bases). This CDR3 region has 16 residues. Germline V gene data show CDR1 as GTSNPN and CDR2 as SVGIG (reference sequence). V was cut by 4 bases and J by 0 bases, with 18 bases left in between. CDR3 region: CAWTKPGPRSNYGYTF. CDR3 DNA: TGTGCCTGGACCAAGCCGGGACCCCGTTCTAACTATGGCTACACCTTC.

For this clone: The same CDR3 also results from other DNA sequences found in this sample. This chain links TRBV7-2 with TRBJ2-5; 10 bases are shared with TRBD1. V was pared by 8 bases and J by 4 bases, with 4 bases of the junction left unmatched. Per the germline V gene, CDR1 is SGHTA and CDR2 is FQGNSA. The CDR3 consists of 13 residues. CDR3 in DNA: TGTGCCAGCTCGCGACAGGGGGCAGAGACCCAGTACTTC. Encoded protein: CASSRQGAETQYF.

This clone was recorded a few times. This chain joins TRBV2 and TRBJ1-2; 9 positions match TRBD1. The CDR3 runs to 15 residues. Per the germline V gene, CDR1 is SNHLY and CDR2 is FYNNEI. After removal of 4 bases from V and 6 bases from J, the junction contained 9 bases not matched to a gene. The CDR3 loop reads CASSALEQGADGYTF. DNA for the CDR3: TGTGCCAGCAGTGCACTAGAACAGGGGGCGGATGGCTACACCTTC.

The chain links TRBV3-1 (or the pseudogene TRBV3-2) to TRBJ1-5; 7 nucleotides align to TRBD1. Germline CDR1 is LGHDT and CDR2 is YNNKEL (reference sequence). V trimming: 4 bases; J trimming: 0 bases; junction bases outside the gene matches: 3. This CDR3 has 15 amino acids. As DNA, the CDR3 is TGTGCCAGCAGCCCGAACAGGGGTAGCAATCAGCCCCAGCATTTT. Translating gives CASSPNRGSNQPQHF.

The chain couples TRBV5-6 to TRBJ2-2; 7 bases match TRBD2. This CDR3 is built from 16 residues. With 5 bases clipped from V and 1 base from J, the junction kept 8 bases outside the gene matches. Looked up from germline, CDR1 is SGHDT and CDR2 is YYEEEE. The CDR3 bases are TGTGCCAGCAGTGGGCGGGGGAGTCGGAACACCGGGGAGCTGTTTTTT. It specifies CASSGRGSRNTGELFF.

The sample holds a few counts of this clone. The V and J genes are TRBV2 and TRBJ1-5, with D perhaps TRBD1 (5 bases). CDR1 is SNHLY and CDR2 is FYNNEI in the germline V gene. There are 14 residues in the CDR3. The V and J ends lost 4 bases and 0 bases respectively, with 7 bases between them. The CDR3 coding sequence is TGTGCCAGCAGTGTGAGGGGTAGCAATCAGCCCCAGCATTTT. Translation gives CASSVRGSNQPQHF.

Note on this clone: Other DNA sequences in the sample encode the same CDR3. V is TRBV2 and J is TRBJ1-1, with unresolved D. The ends were cut back, 6 bases at V and 1 base at J, with 12 bases in the middle. Germline values: CDR1 SNHLY, CDR2 FYNNEI. CDR3 size: 14 residues. The CDR3 nucleotides read TGTGCCAGCAGAGCAAGGGCAAGGAACACTGAAGCTTTCTTT. It encodes CASRARARNTEAFF.